What follows is one T cell receptor beta chain and its context. CDR1 SGHKS and CDR2 YYEKEE come from the germline V gene (reference sequence). CDR3 length equals 13 residues. The germline V and J ends were trimmed by 4 bases and 3 bases, with 10 bases remaining between them. Enrolled through a virtual design, the participants were between roughly 18 and 95 years of age and came from 24 US areas. Cohorts were based on clinical histories the participants reported. This specimen comes from a study of blood T cell repertoires in COVID-19. Looking at the study overall: Specimens from acute and convalescent COVID-19 originated in the United States, Italy and Spain. PBMCs, B-cell-depleted T cells, or T cells were the source of the cDNA or gDNA that made up the material.

The table came from immunoSEQ multiplex PCR; TCRdb's copy has only in-frame clones and leaves some out. Found here are some 200,000 clones, 81% of them singletons; the top ten hold around 8.8%. The clonotype originates from a man aged 35 to 55 who had recovered from COVID-19. The chain has TRBV5-5 and TRBJ1-1; D unresolved. Sequencing input: PBMCs or T cells enriched from blood (not recorded which). CDR3 region: CASSRGTDTEAFF. In DNA, the CDR3 is TGTGCCAGCAGCCGTGGTACGGACACTGAAGCTTTCTTT.